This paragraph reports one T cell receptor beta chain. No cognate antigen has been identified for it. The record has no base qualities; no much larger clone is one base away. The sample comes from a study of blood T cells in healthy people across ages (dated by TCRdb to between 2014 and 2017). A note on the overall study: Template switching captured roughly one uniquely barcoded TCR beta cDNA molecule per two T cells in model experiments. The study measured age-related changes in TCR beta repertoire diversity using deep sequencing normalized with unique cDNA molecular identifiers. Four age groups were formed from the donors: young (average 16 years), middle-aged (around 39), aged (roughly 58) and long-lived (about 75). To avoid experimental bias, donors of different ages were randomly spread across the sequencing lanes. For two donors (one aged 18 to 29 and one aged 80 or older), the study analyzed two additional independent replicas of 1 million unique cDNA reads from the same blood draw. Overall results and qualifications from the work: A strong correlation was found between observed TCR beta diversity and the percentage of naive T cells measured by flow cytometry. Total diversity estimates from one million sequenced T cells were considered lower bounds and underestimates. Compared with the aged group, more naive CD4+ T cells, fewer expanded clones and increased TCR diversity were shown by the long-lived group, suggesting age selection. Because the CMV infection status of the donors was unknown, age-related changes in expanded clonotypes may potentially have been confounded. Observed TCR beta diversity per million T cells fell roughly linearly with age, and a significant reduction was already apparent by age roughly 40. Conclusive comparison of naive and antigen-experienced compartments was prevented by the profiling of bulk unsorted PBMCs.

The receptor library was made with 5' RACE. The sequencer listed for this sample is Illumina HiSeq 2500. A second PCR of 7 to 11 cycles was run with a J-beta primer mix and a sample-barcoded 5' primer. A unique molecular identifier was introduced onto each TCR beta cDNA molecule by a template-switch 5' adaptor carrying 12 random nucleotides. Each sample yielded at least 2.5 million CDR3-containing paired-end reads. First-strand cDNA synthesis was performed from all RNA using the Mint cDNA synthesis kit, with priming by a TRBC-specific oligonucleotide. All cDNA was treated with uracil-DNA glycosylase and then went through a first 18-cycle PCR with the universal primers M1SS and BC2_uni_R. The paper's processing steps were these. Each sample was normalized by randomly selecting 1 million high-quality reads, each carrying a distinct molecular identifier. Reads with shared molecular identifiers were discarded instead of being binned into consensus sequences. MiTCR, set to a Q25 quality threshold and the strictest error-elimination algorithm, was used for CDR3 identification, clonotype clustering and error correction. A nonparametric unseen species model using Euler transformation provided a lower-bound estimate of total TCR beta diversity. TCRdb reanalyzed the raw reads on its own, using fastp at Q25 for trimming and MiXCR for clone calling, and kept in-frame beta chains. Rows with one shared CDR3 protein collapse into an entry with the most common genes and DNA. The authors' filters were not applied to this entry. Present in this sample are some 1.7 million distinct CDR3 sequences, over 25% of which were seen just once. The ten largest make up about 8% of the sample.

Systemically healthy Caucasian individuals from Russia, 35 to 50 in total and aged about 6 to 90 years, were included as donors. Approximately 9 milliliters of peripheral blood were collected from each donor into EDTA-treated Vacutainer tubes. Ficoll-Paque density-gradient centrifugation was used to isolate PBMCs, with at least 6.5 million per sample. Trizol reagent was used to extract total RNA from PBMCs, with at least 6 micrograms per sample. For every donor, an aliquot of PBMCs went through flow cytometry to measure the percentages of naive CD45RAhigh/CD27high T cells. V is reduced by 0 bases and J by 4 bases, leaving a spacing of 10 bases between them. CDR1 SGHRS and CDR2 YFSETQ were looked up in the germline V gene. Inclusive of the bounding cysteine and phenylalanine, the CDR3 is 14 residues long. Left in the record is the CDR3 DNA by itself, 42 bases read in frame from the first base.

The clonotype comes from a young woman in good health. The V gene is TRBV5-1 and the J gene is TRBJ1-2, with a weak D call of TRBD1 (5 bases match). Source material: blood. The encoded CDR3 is CASSLAGHLYGYTF. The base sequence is TGCGCCAGCAGCTTGGCCGGACACCTCTATGGCTACACCTTC.